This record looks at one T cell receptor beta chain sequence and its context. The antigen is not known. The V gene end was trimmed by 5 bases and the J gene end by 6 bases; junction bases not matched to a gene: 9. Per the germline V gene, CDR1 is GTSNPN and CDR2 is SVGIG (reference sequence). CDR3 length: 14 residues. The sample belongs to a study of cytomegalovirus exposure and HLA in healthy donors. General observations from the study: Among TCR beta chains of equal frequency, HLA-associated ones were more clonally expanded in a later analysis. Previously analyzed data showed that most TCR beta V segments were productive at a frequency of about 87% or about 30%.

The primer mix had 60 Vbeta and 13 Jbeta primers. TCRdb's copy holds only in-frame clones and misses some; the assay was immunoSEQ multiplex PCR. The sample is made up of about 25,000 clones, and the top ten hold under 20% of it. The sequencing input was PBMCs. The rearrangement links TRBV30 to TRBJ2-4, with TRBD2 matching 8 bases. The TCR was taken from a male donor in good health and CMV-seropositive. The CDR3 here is CAWGRGGLLNIQYF. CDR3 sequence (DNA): TGTGCCTGGGGACGGGGGGGACTACTAAACATTCAGTACTTC.